The 4 T cell receptor beta chains below all came from one sample that was sequenced in a study of post-analysis software for immune sequencing data. Study results and limitations: TRBV5-6, TRBV5-1 and TRBV20-1 belonged to a set of roughly 5 TRBV segments that were more frequent in patients than controls.

Carried by the TCR beta cDNA libraries were unique molecular identifiers. TCRdb redid the calling of the PCR reads with MiXCR, one entry per CDR3 protein. In the table there are about 560,000 distinct CDR3 sequences, roughly 45% of which are singletons. These receptors have no known antigen. Material: blood. Source of these receptors: a girl between 5 and 17 years old with multiple sclerosis.

This clonotype showed up just a few times. The genes are TRBV20-1 and TRBJ2-7, with 10 bases lining up with TRBD1. V lost 3 bases to trimming and J lost 2 bases; unmatched junction nucleotides: 7. The CDR3 is made up of 15 amino acids. Germline CDR1 is DFQATT and CDR2 is SNEGSKA (reference sequence). CDR3 nucleotides: TGCAGTGCTAGCGATACCGGGACAGGGGCCTACGAGCAGTACTTC. Translation gives CSASDTGTGAYEQYF.

This chain joins TRBV20-1 and TRBJ2-7; 7 nucleotides align to TRBD2. The germline CDR1 and CDR2 sequences are DFQATT and SNEGSKA (reference sequence). The CDR3 contains 11 residues. Trimming took 7 bases from V and 2 from J; bases not matched to a gene: 2. CDR3 in amino acids: CSGRETYEQYF. The CDR3 DNA follows: TGCAGTGGGCGGGAGACCTACGAGCAGTACTTC.

In this sample, this clonotype turned up once. This chain's CDR3 is CSASLAGKGDTQYF. CDR3 bases: TGCAGTGCTAGCCTAGCGGGGAAGGGAGATACGCAGTATTTT. This chain connects TRBV20-1 to TRBJ2-3, with 9 bases aligning to TRBD2. The CDR3 runs to 14 residues. Losses at the gene ends were 3 bases for V and 5 bases for J; bases not matched to a gene: 6. Germline V gives CDR1 DFQATT, CDR2 SNEGSKA (reference sequence).

This rearrangement joins TRBV6-2 or TRBV6-3 to TRBJ2-1; 9 bases match TRBD1. Looked up from germline, CDR1 is MNHEY and CDR2 is SVGEGT. CDR3 size: 17 residues. The J segment lost 6 bases and the V segment lost 3 bases, leaving 12 bases of the junction unmatched. For the CDR3, the DNA is TGTGCCAGCAGTTATCACCCCTCCGGACAGGGGTTCAATGAGCAGTTCTTC. Translating gives CASSYHPSGQGFNEQFF.